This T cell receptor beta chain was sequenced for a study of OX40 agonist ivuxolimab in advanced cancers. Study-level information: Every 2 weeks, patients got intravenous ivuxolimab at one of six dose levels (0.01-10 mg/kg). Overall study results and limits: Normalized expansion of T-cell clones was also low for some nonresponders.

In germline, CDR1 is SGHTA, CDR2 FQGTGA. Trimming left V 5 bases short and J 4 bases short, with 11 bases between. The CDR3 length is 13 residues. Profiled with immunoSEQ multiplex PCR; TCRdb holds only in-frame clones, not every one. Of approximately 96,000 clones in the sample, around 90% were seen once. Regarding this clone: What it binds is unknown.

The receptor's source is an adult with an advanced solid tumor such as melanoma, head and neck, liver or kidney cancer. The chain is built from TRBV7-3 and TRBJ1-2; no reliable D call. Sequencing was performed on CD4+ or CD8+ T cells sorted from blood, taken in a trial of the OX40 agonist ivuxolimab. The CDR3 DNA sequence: TGTGCCAGCAGCCCCGGGTCCCCCTATGGCTACACCTTC. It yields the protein CASSPGSPYGYTF.